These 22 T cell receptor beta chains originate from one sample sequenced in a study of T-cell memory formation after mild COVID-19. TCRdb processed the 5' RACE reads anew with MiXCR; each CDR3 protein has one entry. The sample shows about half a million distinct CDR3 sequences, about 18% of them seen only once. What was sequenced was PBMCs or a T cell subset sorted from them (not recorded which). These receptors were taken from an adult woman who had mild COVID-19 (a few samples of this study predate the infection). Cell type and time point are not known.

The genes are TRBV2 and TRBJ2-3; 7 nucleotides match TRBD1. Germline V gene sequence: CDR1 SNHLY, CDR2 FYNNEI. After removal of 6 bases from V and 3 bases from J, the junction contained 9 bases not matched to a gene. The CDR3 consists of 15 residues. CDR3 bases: TGTGCCAGCAGGGATGCGACAGGGTCGACAGATACGCAGTATTTT. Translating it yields CASRDATGSTDTQYF.

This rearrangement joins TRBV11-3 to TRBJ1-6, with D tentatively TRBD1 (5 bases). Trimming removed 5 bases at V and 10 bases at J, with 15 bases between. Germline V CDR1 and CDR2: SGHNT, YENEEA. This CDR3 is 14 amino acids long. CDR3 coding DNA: TGTGCCAGCAGCCGGACCATGGACAACTCACCCCTCCACTTT. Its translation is CASSRTMDNSPLHF.

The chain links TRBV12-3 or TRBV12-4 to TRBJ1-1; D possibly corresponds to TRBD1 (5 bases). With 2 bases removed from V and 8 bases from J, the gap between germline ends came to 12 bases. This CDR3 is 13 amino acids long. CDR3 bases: TGTGCCAGCAGTTTAATCTCTAGGGGAGAAGCTTTCTTT. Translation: CASSLISRGEAFF.

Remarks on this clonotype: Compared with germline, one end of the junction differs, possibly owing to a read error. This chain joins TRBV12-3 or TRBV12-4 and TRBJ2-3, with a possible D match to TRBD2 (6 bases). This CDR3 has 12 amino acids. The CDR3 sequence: CASRTGVDKQYF. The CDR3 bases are TGTGCCAGCAGGACGGGGGTAGATAAGCAGTATTTT.

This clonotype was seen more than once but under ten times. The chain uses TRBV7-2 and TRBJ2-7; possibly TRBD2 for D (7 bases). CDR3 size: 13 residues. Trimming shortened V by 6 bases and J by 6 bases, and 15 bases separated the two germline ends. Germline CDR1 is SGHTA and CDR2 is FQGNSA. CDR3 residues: CASRITGGTEQYF. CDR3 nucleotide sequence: TGTGCCAGCAGGATCACGGGGGGCACCGAGCAGTACTTC.

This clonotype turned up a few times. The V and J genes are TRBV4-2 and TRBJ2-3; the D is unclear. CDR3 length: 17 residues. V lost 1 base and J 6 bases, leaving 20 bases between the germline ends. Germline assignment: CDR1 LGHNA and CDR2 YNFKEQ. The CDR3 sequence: CASSQGIIQSGADTQYF. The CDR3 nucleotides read TGTGCCAGCAGCCAAGGAATTATCCAGTCAGGCGCGGATACGCAGTATTTT.

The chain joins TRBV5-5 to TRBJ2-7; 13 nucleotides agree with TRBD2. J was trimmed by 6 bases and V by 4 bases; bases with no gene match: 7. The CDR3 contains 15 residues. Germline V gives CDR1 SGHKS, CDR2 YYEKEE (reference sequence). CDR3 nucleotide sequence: TGTGCCAGCAGCCGCTATCGGACTAGCGGGAGCGAGCAGTACTTC. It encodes CASSRYRTSGSEQYF.

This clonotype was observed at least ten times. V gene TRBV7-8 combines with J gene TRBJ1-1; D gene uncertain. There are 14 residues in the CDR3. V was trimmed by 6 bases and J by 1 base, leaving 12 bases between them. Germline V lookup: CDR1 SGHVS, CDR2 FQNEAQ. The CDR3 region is CASSLAQGNTEAFF. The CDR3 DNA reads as TGTGCCAGCAGTCTTGCGCAAGGGAACACTGAAGCTTTCTTT.

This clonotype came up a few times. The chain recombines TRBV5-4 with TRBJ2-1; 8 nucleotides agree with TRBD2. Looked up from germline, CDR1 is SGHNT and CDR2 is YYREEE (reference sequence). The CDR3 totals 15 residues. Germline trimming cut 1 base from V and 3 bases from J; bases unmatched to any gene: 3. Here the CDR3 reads CASSLPGLDYNEQFF. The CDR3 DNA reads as TGTGCCAGCAGCTTGCCGGGACTAGACTACAATGAGCAGTTCTTC.

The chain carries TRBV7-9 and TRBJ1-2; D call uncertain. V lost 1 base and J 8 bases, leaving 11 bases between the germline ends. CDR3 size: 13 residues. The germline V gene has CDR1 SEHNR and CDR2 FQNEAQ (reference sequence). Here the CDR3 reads CASSLEGSGGYTF. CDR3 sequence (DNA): TGTGCCAGCAGCTTAGAGGGCAGCGGCGGCTACACCTTC. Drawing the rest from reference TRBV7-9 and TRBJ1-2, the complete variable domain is DTGVSQNPRHKITKRGQNVTFRCDPISEHNRLYWYRQTLGQGPEFLTYFQNEAQLEKSRLLSDRFSAERPKGSFSTLEIQRTEQGDSAMYLCASSLEGSGGYTFGSGTRLTVV.

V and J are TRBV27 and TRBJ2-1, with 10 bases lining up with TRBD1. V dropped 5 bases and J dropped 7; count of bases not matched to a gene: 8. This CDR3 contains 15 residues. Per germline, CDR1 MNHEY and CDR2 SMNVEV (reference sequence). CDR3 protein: CASSIRQGAFNEQFF. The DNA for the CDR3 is TGTGCCAGCAGTATACGACAGGGGGCTTTTAATGAGCAGTTCTTC.

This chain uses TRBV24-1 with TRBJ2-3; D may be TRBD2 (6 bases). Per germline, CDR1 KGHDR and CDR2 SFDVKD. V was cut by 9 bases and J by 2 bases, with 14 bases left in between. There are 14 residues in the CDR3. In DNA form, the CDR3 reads TGTGCCACCGGGATGGCGGGGTTCACAGATACGCAGTATTTT. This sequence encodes CATGMAGFTDTQYF.

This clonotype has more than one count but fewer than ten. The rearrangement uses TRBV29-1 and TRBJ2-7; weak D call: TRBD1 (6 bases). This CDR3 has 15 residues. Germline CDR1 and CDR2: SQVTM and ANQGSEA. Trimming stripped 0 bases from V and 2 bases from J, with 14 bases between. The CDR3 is CSVEEAQGLTYEQYF. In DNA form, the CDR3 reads TGCAGCGTTGAAGAGGCCCAGGGGCTTACCTACGAGCAGTACTTC.

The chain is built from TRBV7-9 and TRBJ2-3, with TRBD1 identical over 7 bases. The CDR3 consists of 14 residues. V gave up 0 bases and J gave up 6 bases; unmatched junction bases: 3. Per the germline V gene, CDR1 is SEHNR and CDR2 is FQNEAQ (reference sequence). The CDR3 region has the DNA TGTGCCAGCAGCTTAGCAACAGGGGAGGATACGCAGTATTTT. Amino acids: CASSLATGEDTQYF.

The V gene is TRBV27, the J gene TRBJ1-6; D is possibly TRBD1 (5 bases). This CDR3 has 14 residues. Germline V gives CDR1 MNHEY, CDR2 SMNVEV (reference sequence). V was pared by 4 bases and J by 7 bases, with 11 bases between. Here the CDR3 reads CASSYQGRNSPLHF. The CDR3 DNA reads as TGTGCCAGCAGTTACCAGGGAAGGAATTCACCCCTCCACTTT.

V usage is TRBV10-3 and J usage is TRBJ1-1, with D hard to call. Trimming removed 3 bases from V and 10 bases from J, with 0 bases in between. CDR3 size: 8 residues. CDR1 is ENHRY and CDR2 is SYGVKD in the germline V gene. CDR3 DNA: TGTGCCATCAGTGAAGCTTTCTTT. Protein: CAISEAFF.

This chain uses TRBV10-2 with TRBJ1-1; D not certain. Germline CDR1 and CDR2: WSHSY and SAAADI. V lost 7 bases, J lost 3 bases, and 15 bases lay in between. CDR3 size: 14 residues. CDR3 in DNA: TGCGCCAGCACCTCGAGTTTCACAGACACTGAAGCTTTCTTT. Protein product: CASTSSFTDTEAFF.

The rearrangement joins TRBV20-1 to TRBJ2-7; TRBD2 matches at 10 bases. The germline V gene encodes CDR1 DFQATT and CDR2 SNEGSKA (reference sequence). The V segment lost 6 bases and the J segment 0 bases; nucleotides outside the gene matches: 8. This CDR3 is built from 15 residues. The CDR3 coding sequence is TGCAGTGCCCGTCTTCTAGCGGGGGACTCCTACGAGCAGTACTTC. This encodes CSARLLAGDSYEQYF.

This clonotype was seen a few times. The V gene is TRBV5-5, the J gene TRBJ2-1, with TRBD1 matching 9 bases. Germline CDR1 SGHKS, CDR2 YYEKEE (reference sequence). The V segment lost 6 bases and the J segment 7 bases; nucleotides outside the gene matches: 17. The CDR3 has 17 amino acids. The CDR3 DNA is TGTGCCAGCACCACCCGAGCCGGGACAGGGATAACGAATGAGCAGTTCTTC. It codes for CASTTRAGTGITNEQFF. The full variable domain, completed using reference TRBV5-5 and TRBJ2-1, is DAGVTQSPTHLIKTRGQQVTLRCSPISGHKSVSWYQQVLGQGPQFIFQYYEKEERGRGNFPDRFSARQFPNYSSELNVNALLLGDSALYLCASTTRAGTGITNEQFFGPGTRLTVL.

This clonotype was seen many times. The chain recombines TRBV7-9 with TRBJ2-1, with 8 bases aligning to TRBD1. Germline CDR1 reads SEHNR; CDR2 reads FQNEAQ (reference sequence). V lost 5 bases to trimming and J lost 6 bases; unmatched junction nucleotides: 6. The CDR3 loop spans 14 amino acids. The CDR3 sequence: CASSGDRSFNEQFF. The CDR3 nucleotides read TGTGCCAGCAGCGGGGACAGGTCTTTCAATGAGCAGTTCTTC.

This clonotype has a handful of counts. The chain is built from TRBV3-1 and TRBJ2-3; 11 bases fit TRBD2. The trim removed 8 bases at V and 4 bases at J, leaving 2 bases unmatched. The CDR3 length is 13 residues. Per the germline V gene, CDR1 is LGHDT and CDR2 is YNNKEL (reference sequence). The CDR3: CASVAGGADTQYF. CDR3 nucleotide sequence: TGTGCCAGCGTAGCGGGAGGGGCAGATACGCAGTATTTT.

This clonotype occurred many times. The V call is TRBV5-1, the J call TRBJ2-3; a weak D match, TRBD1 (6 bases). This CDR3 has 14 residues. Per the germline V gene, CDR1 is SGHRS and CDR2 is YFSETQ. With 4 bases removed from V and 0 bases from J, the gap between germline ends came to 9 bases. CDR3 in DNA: TGCGCCAGCAGCCGGACAGCTAGCACAGATACGCAGTATTTT. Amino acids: CASSRTASTDTQYF.